This paragraph reports one T cell receptor (beta chain). The sample comes from a study of Ad26.COV2.S vaccination and SARS-CoV-2 variants. On the study more broadly: As a participant in COV1001, the donor was in the Ad26.COV2.S trial arm. In the study, Ad26.COV2.S was injected intramuscularly once, or twice 56 days apart.

Some clones are missing from TCRdb's copy, which holds only in-frame ones; the method was immunoSEQ multiplex PCR. Among about 480,000 clones listed, approximately 90% were seen once. The treatment is: about 20 received Ad26.COV2.S at low or high dose, single or two shots; five or six received placebo; per-sample allocation not given. Material that was analyzed had been drawn on day 63 after the first vaccine or placebo injection. Donation was by an adult aged 18-55 years who was in Boston. CDR1 is LNHDA and CDR2 is SQIVND in the germline V gene (reference sequence). Between the trimmed V and J ends, which lost 4 bases and 1 base, there was a span of 10 bases. The CDR3 is 14 residues long.

Specimen: peripheral blood, collected in a trial of Ad26.COV2.S vaccine versus placebo. The chain couples TRBV19 to TRBJ1-1; weak D call: TRBD1 (5 bases). This receptor was identified in a person aged 18 to 65 who received the Ad26.COV2.S COVID-19 vaccine or a placebo. As DNA, the CDR3 is TGTGCCAGTAGTAGGACAATTGGGAACACTGAAGCTTTCTTT. Translating it yields CASSRTIGNTEAFF.